This T cell receptor (beta chain) was documented in a study of beta chain features in type 1 diabetes. Expressed TCRB transcripts got sequenced, as all isolated RNA was reverse transcribed. This table comes from immunoSEQ multiplex PCR, and its TCRdb copy is limited to in-frame clones, with some not included. The sample carries 150,000 to 200,000 clones, around 63% recorded once. V gave up 4 bases and J gave up 5 bases, with 12 bases separating them. Per germline, CDR1 SGHRS and CDR2 YFSETQ. The CDR3 is 13 amino acids. About this clone: Its antigen is still unknown. Other DNA sequences from this sample encode an identical CDR3 as well.

Study-level results: Shortening of TCRB CDR3s, moderate but significant, appeared in all four CD4+ subsets of Type 1 diabetes patients. Patients showed naive, central memory and Treg TCRB repertoires that appeared more similar than those of healthy donors. Reads derived from cDNA could over-represent cells showing high TCR expression.

This TCR was recovered from a man aged 30 to 45 with type 1 diabetes. The rearrangement uses TRBV5-1 and TRBJ2-5, with D possibly matching TRBD1 (6 bases). The source material was naive CD4+ T cells from blood. The chain's CDR3 is CASSLTGEETQYF. The CDR3 DNA sequence: TGCGCCAGCAGCCTGACAGGAGAGGAGACCCAGTACTTC. Full variable domain (remainder filled in from reference TRBV5-1 and TRBJ2-5): KAGVTQTPRYLIKTRGQQVTLSCSPISGHRSVSWYQQTPGQGLQFLFEYFSETQRNKGNFPGRFSGRQFSNSRSEMNVSTLELGDSALYLCASSLTGEETQYFGPGTRLLVL.